The 13 T cell receptor beta chains listed next were all sequenced from one sample in a study of cytomegalovirus exposure and HLA in healthy donors. The PCR made use of 60 Vbeta and 13 Jbeta primers. Libraries were prepared by immunoSEQ multiplex PCR; TCRdb keeps only in-frame clonotypes and omits some of them. The repertoire holds about 150,000 clones, with around 67% as singletons. Source material: PBMCs. These TCRs come from a woman aged 18-29 years in good health and CMV-seronegative.

The genes are TRBV29-1 and TRBJ2-1; 8 bases line up with TRBD1. Trimming cost V 3 bases and J 4 bases; bases outside gene matches: 11. Germline loops: CDR1 SQVTM, CDR2 ANQGSEA. The CDR3 covers 16 residues. Here the CDR3 DNA reads TGCAGCGTTGACTTCTTGGACAGGGTCACTTACAATGAGCAGTTCTTC. It yields the protein CSVDFLDRVTYNEQFF.

The V call is TRBV5-1, the J call TRBJ2-2; D possibly corresponds to TRBD2 (6 bases). This CDR3 region has 16 residues. Trimming took 7 bases from V and 7 from J, leaving 23 bases between them. In germline, CDR1 is SGHRS, CDR2 YFSETQ. CDR3 sequence (DNA): TGCGCCAGCGTCGGGTGGAGGGAGTATAAGAACGGGGAGCTGTTTTTT. Translating gives CASVGWREYKNGELFF.

This chain joins TRBV19 and TRBJ2-2; the D gene is possibly TRBD1 (6 bases). The CDR3 consists of 17 residues. Germline assignment: CDR1 LNHDA and CDR2 SQIVND (reference sequence). The V end was cut by 2 bases, the J end by 8 bases, with 21 bases between. CDR3 DNA: TGTGCCAGTAGTATAACAACAGGGTCTACCACGACGGGGGAGCTGTTTTTT. Protein product: CASSITTGSTTTGELFF.

The chain uses TRBV6-6 and TRBJ1-2; weak D call: TRBD1 (5 bases). The CDR3 contains 15 residues. Germline lookup yields CDR1 MNHNY and CDR2 SVGAGI (reference sequence). Trimming took off 2 bases at V and 1 base at J, with 11 bases between the two ends. Here the CDR3 DNA reads TGTGCCAGCAGTTACAGGGGAGGGTATAACTATGGCTACACCTTC. It translates to CASSYRGGYNYGYTF.

The chain combines TRBV28 with TRBJ1-5; unclear D gene. Trimming removed 7 bases at V and 4 bases at J, with 11 bases between. The CDR3 runs 13 residues. CDR1 and CDR2 from the germline V gene are MDHEN and SYDVKM. CDR3 loop: CASNPVPNQPQHF. CDR3 nucleotide sequence: TGTGCCAGCAACCCAGTACCTAATCAGCCCCAGCATTTT.

The rearrangement uses TRBV11-1 and TRBJ2-2, with D maybe TRBD1 (6 bases). This CDR3 is built from 14 residues. V was shortened by 1 base and J by 6 bases, with 9 bases between the two germline ends. CDR1 is SGHAT and CDR2 is FQDESV in the germline V gene (reference sequence). The CDR3 loop reads CASSLDTGPGELFF. The CDR3 DNA reads as TGTGCCAGCAGCTTAGATACAGGGCCCGGGGAGCTGTTTTTT.

This clone turned up a few times. The V gene is TRBV2, the J gene TRBJ1-1, with D perhaps matching TRBD1 (5 bases). V lost 1 base to trimming and J lost 5 bases, with 11 bases between them. The CDR3 has 14 amino acids. In germline, CDR1 is SNHLY, CDR2 FYNNEI. The CDR3 loop reads CASSEDGAGTEAFF. The CDR3 bases are TGTGCCAGCAGTGAAGATGGGGCTGGTACTGAAGCTTTCTTT.

This chain's CDR3 is CASSYRVLGNTEAFF. Here the CDR3 DNA reads TGTGCCAGCAGCTACAGGGTATTGGGGAACACTGAAGCTTTCTTT. The V and J genes are TRBV7-9 and TRBJ1-1; D possibly corresponds to TRBD1 (6 bases). Germline CDR1 reads SEHNR; CDR2 reads FQNEAQ (reference sequence). V was shortened by 4 bases and J by 1 base, with 13 bases between the two germline ends. This CDR3 is built from 15 residues.

The sample holds one count of this clone. Compared with germline, one end of the junction differs, possibly owing to a read error. V gene TRBV7-9 combines with J gene TRBJ1-1, with 7 nucleotides matching TRBD1. CDR1 is SEHNR and CDR2 is FQNEAQ in the germline V gene (reference sequence). There are 15 residues in the CDR3. The CDR3: CASSQRQGENPEAFF. The CDR3 DNA is TGTGCCAGCAGCCAGAGACAGGGAGAGAACCCTGAAGCTTTCTTT.

The CDR3 loop is CASSLDINYGYTF. CDR3 nucleotides: TGTGCCAGCAGCTTAGACATTAACTATGGCTACACCTTC. The J gene is TRBJ1-2, the V gene TRBV7-8; D is uncertain. This CDR3 is built from 13 residues. Per germline, CDR1 SGHVS and CDR2 FQNEAQ. The germline V and J ends were trimmed by 1 base and 1 base, with 4 bases remaining between them.

This clone was detected only once. The chain has TRBV18 and TRBJ2-2, with D tentatively TRBD2 (6 bases). V lost 2 bases to trimming and J lost 3 bases, with 19 bases between them. CDR3 length equals 18 residues. CDR1 KGHSH and CDR2 LQKENI come from the germline V gene. The CDR3 DNA is TGTGCCAGCTCACCAAAAGGAGGAGGGGTGGATGACACCGGGGAGCTGTTTTTT. Amino acids: CASSPKGGGVDDTGELFF.

This sequence joins TRBV4-1 and TRBJ1-5; no firm D call. This CDR3 region has 17 residues. Per the germline V gene, CDR1 is MGHRA and CDR2 is YSYEKL. V lost 1 base and J lost 0, with 13 bases in between. The CDR3 DNA reads as TGCGCCAGCAGCCAAGTCCCGGGGTCGTATAGCAATCAGCCCCAGCATTTT. It codes for CASSQVPGSYSNQPQHF.

The rearrangement joins TRBV5-1 to TRBJ2-2; TRBD1 aligns across 9 bases. The V segment lost 5 bases and the J segment 6 bases; nucleotides outside the gene matches: 11. Germline V CDR1 and CDR2: SGHRS, YFSETQ. The CDR3 extends over 16 amino acids. This CDR3 is CASRPAYRGRAGELFF. The CDR3 nucleotides read TGCGCCAGCAGACCTGCTTACAGGGGGCGGGCCGGGGAGCTGTTTTTT.